One TCR beta chain is described in this entry. Its matching antigen is unknown. Profiling relied on immunoSEQ multiplex PCR, and the TCRdb table lists in-frame clones only, not all of them. The sample carries about 93,000 clones, approximately 92% recorded once. This entry comes from a study of T cell responses to AZD1222 COVID-19 vaccine. CDR1 is DFQATT and CDR2 is SNEGSKA in the germline V gene (reference sequence). This CDR3 spans 13 amino acids. Trimming removed 3 bases from V and 3 bases from J, with 8 bases in between. General study results and limits: Across the whole spike, CD4 TCRs peaked at regions 160-218 and 743-854.

The TCR was taken from an adult who received the AZD1222 COVID-19 vaccine. The chain is built from TRBV20-1 and TRBJ2-2; TRBD2 is a possible D gene (6 bases). The specimen comprised peripheral blood, sampled 28 days after the second AZD1222 dose. DNA of the CDR3: TGCAGTGCTAGTGCGGGATACACCGGGGAGCTGTTTTTT. Translated: CSASAGYTGELFF.